These 27 T cell receptor beta chains were sequenced from one sample in a study of tumor-infiltrating lymphocytes in primary liver carcinoma (dated by TCRdb to 2016 to 2017). The run used an Illumina HiSeq 2500. A constant-region primer and ProtoScript II reverse transcriptase were used to reverse-transcribe TCRbeta-specific cDNA from around 530 ng total RNA. TCRbeta libraries were built with three nested multiplex PCR rounds, a slightly modified ARM-PCR procedure. Multiplex TRBV1-TRBV30 forward primers and a Cbeta reverse primer were used in the first two PCR rounds, each of which was run for roughly 9 cycles. In TCRdb, the public reads were trimmed at Q25 with fastp and aligned with MiXCR, with productive beta chains retained. Every CDR3 protein is listed once, alongside the most common genes and DNA of its rows. This sample holds hundreds of thousands of distinct CDR3 sequences; approximately 54% were observed only once. The ten biggest clones cover about a sixth of the sample.

TRIzol reagent was used to extract blood RNA from unsorted whole blood, while the DNeasy Blood & Tissue kit provided the germline DNA. Sequenced input: peripheral blood. The origin of the receptors is a woman in her 30s with primary liver carcinoma and hepatitis B virus infection.

The V and J genes are TRBV5-6 and TRBJ2-7; possibly TRBD1 or TRBD2 for D (6 bases each). The ends were cut back, 5 bases at V and 4 bases at J, with 19 bases in the middle. The germline gives CDR1 SGHDT, CDR2 YYEEEE. The CDR3 loop spans 15 amino acids. The CDR3 nucleotides read TGTGCCAGCAGACCCCGGGAGAGGGGGTTTTACGAGCAGTACTTC. This translates into CASRPRERGFYEQYF.

This chain links TRBV29-1 with TRBJ2-3, with D maybe TRBD1 (6 bases). Germline V CDR1 and CDR2: SQVTM, ANQGSEA. V lost 5 bases and J 15 bases, leaving 27 bases between the germline ends. The CDR3 is 14 residues long. The CDR3 DNA is TGCAGCGTTCCTTCGACAGGATACACAGATATGCACTATTTT. It encodes CSVPSTGYTDMHYF.

On this clonotype: A much larger clone lies a single base off, so this may be a read error. CDR3 sequence: CASSLGLAHNKSIQYF. CDR3 bases: TGTGCCAGCAGCCTAGGACTAGCGCATAACAAAAGCATTCAGTACTTC. The rearrangement uses TRBV4-2 and TRBJ2-4, with 9 bases aligning to TRBD2. CDR1 is LGHNA, CDR2 YNFKEQ, per germline. This CDR3 comprises 16 residues.

The gene calls are TRBV6-5 and TRBJ2-7, with TRBD1 as a possible D gene (5 bases). Germline assignment: CDR1 MNHEY and CDR2 SVGAGI. V was pared by 8 bases and J by 6 bases, with 14 bases between. The CDR3 runs 12 residues. In nucleotides, the CDR3 is TGTGCCAGCGTGGCAGGGTACAGCGAGCAGTACTTC. It codes for CASVAGYSEQYF.

This clonotype has just a few counts. The V gene is TRBV4-1, the J gene TRBJ2-4; D call uncertain. Germline-derived CDR1 and CDR2 are MGHRA and YSYEKL. The CDR3 runs 17 residues. V lost 1 base to trimming and J lost 6 bases, with 19 bases between them. The CDR3 spells CASSQGNGRNQRNIQYF. The CDR3 bases are TGCGCCAGCAGCCAAGGGAATGGACGGAACCAGAGAAACATTCAGTACTTC.

This chain uses TRBV7-9 with TRBJ2-3; D remains unclear. This CDR3 has 14 amino acids. V was clipped by 2 bases and J by 0 bases, with 6 bases between them. Looked up from germline, CDR1 is SEHNR and CDR2 is FQNEAQ (reference sequence). CDR3 sequence (DNA): TGTGCCAGCAGCTTACCGTATAGCACAGATACGCAGTATTTT. It yields the protein CASSLPYSTDTQYF.

As concerns this clonotype: Compared with germline, one end of the junction differs, possibly owing to a read error. The chain is built from TRBV11-2 and TRBJ2-1; a possible D gene is TRBD2 (6 bases). This CDR3 contains 13 residues. Germline assignment: CDR1 SGHAT and CDR2 FQNNGV. CDR3 bases: TGTACCAGCAGCGCGAGTACTAGCAATGAGCACTTCTTC. This gives the protein CTSSASTSNEHFF.

Remarks on this clonotype: This clone may be a read error of a much larger clone one base away. The V gene is TRBV29-1, the J gene TRBJ1-2, with D possibly matching TRBD1 (5 bases). V was trimmed by 3 bases and J by 9 bases, leaving 26 bases between them. The CDR3 runs 16 residues. Germline V CDR1 and CDR2: SQVTM, ANQGSEA. In DNA, the CDR3 is TGCAGCGTTGAGACACCTACGGACATTGGGGGTCGCAGCTACACCTTC. Translated: CSVETPTDIGGRSYTF.

For this clonotype: A much larger clone is a single base away; this may be a read error. The chain recombines TRBV5-5 with TRBJ2-7; 9 bases align to TRBD2. CDR1 is SGHKS, CDR2 YYEKEE, per germline (reference sequence). The CDR3 runs to 14 residues. DNA of the CDR3: TGTACCAGCAGCCGACTAGCGGCACAGAACGAGCAGTACTTC. It yields the protein CTSSRLAAQNEQYF. The entire variable domain, with the rest obtained from reference TRBV5-5 and TRBJ2-7, is as follows: DAGVTQSPTHLIKTRGQQVTLRCSPISGHKSVSWYQQVLGQGPQFIFQYYEKEERGRGNFPDRFSARQFPNYSSELNVNALLLGDSALYLCTSSRLAAQNEQYFGPGTRLTVT.

The gene calls are TRBV12-3 or TRBV12-4 and TRBJ1-2; D is ambiguous. The CDR3 is 12 amino acids. V lost 5 bases and J 3 bases, leaving 7 bases between the germline ends. CDR3 nucleotides: TGTGCCAGCAGTGACATGTACTATGGCTACACCTTC. This encodes CASSDMYYGYTF.

This clonotype appeared a single time. In nucleotides, the CDR3 is TGTGCCAGCAGCCAAGGCGGGGTGACAGACTACGAGCAGTACTTC. It translates to CASSQGGVTDYEQYF. The rearrangement links TRBV4-2 to TRBJ2-7, with D perhaps matching TRBD2 (6 bases). This CDR3 comprises 15 residues. V gave up 1 base and J gave up 3 bases, with 13 bases separating them. Germline V lookup: CDR1 LGHNA, CDR2 YNFKEQ.

This clonotype was seen more than once but under ten times. This chain uses TRBV5-5 with TRBJ2-1; 11 positions match TRBD2. Per the germline V gene, CDR1 is SGHKS and CDR2 is YYEKEE (reference sequence). This CDR3 contains 16 residues. Germline trimming cut 5 bases from V and 9 bases from J; bases unmatched to any gene: 13. CDR3 in amino acids: CASSSTSGIGVGEQFF. For the CDR3, the DNA is TGTGCCAGCAGTTCGACTAGCGGGATCGGTGTGGGTGAGCAGTTCTTC.

About this clonotype: A read error may produce the germline difference seen at one junction end. The gene calls are TRBV11-2 and TRBJ2-5, with a weak D call TRBD1 (5 bases). CDR1 is SGHAT, CDR2 FQNNGV, per germline. The CDR3 contains 14 residues. This chain's CDR3 is CANSLGATEGTQYF. The CDR3 DNA reads TGTGCCAACAGCTTAGGGGCGACGGAAGGGACCCAGTACTTC.

This clonotype was counted a single time. A much more abundant neighbour one base away suggests this may be a read error. The CDR3 nucleotides read TGTGCCAGCAGTCGCCAAGGGGGATGGGGTAATCAGCCCCAGCAATTT. It encodes CASSRQGGWGNQPQQF. The chain uses TRBV6-2 or TRBV6-3 and TRBJ1-5, with D maybe TRBD1 (6 bases). The CDR3 loop spans 16 amino acids. CDR1 MNHEY and CDR2 SVGEGT come from the germline V gene.

This clonotype occurred once. This CDR3 is missing its conserved last phenylalanine or tryptophan, likely due to a read error. The limits of the CDR3 on the DNA are not certain, so only TCRdb's listed CDR3 is given. This chain connects TRBV12-3 or TRBV12-4 to TRBJ2-5; the table's D call of TRBD1 was not tested on the DNA. The CDR3 is 14 amino acids long, termini counted. The CDR3 here is CVSSFSPSRETKYY.

Concerning this clonotype: A much larger clonotype is one base distant, so this may be a read error. The rearrangement joins TRBV29-1 to TRBJ2-5; 9 bases are shared with TRBD2. This CDR3 is built from 15 residues. The V and J ends lost 4 bases and 5 bases, in that order; junction bases with no gene match: 11. The germline V gene has CDR1 SQVTM and CDR2 ANQGSEA. The CDR3 is CSVARGSGSGETQYF. The CDR3 DNA reads as TGCAGCGTTGCTAGGGGTAGCGGGAGTGGGGAGACCCAGTACTTC.

The sample holds many counts of this clonotype. The chain joins TRBV29-1 to TRBJ2-2; D is ambiguous. The CDR3 runs to 12 residues. CDR1 is SQVTM and CDR2 is ANQGSEA in the germline V gene. The germline V and J ends were trimmed by 0 bases and 5 bases, with 4 bases remaining between them. The CDR3 DNA sequence: TGCAGCGTTGAAGAGTGGACCGGGGAGCTGTTTTTT. This gives the protein CSVEEWTGELFF.

The chain has TRBV28 and TRBJ1-6; weak D call: TRBD1 (6 bases). V was cut by 6 bases and J by 12 bases, with 12 bases left in between. CDR1 and CDR2 from the germline V gene are MDHEN and SYDVKM. The CDR3 is made up of 12 amino acids. The CDR3 spells CASRILQGPLHF. The CDR3 coding sequence is TGTGCCAGCAGGATCTTACAGGGACCCCTCCACTTT. The variable domain in full, with the rest retrieved from reference TRBV28 and TRBJ1-6, is DVKVTQSSRYLVKRTGEKVFLECVQDMDHENMFWYRQDPGLGLRLIYFSYDVKMKEKGDIPEGYSVSREKKERFSLILESASTNQTSMYLCASRILQGPLHFGNGTRLTVT.

Concerning this clonotype: Being one base from a much bigger clone, this may be a read error. This chain joins TRBV6-2 or TRBV6-3 and TRBJ2-2; D possibly uses TRBD1 or TRBD2 (5 bases each). Looked up from germline, CDR1 is MNHEY and CDR2 is SVGEGT. The CDR3 runs to 15 residues. V was cut by 1 base and J by 5 bases, with 11 bases left in between. In DNA form, the CDR3 reads TGTGCCAGCAGTTACTACGGGACGGGAACCGGGGAGCTGTTTTTT. Its protein product is CASSYYGTGTGELFF.

The chain recombines TRBV19 with TRBJ2-3; 7 nucleotides line up with TRBD1. J was trimmed by 1 base and V by 4 bases; bases with no gene match: 2. This CDR3 region has 14 residues. The germline gives CDR1 LNHDA, CDR2 SQIVND (reference sequence). The CDR3 sequence is CASSTGQGTDTQYF. The CDR3 coding sequence is TGTGCCAGTAGTACCGGACAGGGCACAGATACGCAGTATTTT.

J is TRBJ2-1 and V is TRBV6-6; D remains unclear. The V gene's germline CDR1 is MNHNY and CDR2 SVGAGI (reference sequence). The CDR3 is made up of 13 amino acids. Trimming cost V 2 bases and J 7 bases, with 9 bases left between them. The CDR3 spells CASSYDLGNEQFF. The CDR3 coding sequence is TGTGCCAGCAGTTACGATCTGGGGAATGAGCAGTTCTTC.

This clonotype has a handful of counts. The CDR3 ends on some other residue instead of the conserved phenylalanine or tryptophan, so this is likely a read error. This rearrangement joins TRBV6-1 to TRBJ1-2; D remains ambiguous. This CDR3 has 18 residues. V shed 2 bases and J shed 0 bases, with 19 bases lying between them. Germline V gene sequence: CDR1 MNHNS, CDR2 SASEGT. The DNA of the CDR3 is TGTGCCAGCAGTGAACGGTTCCTGGTCCTTAGATCTAACTATGGCTACACCCTC. Translated, it gives CASSERFLVLRSNYGYTL.

This clonotype was seen just once. This may stem from a read error, because a much larger clone lies one nucleotide away. The V call is TRBV4-3, the J call TRBJ2-3, with D tentatively TRBD2 (5 bases). Germline CDR1 reads LGHNA; CDR2 reads YSLEER. CDR3 length: 15 amino acids. Here the CDR3 reads CASNQDWTLTDTQYF. The CDR3, as DNA: TGCGCCAGCAACCAAGATTGGACTCTCACAGATACGCAGTATTTT.

Concerning this clonotype itself: A much larger clone sits a single nucleotide away, making a read error possible. The V call is TRBV6-6, the J call TRBJ1-3, with D unclear. V gave up 8 bases and J gave up 3 bases, with 8 bases separating them. CDR3 length: 12 amino acids. CDR1 is MNHNY and CDR2 is SVGAGI in the germline V gene (reference sequence). The DNA of the CDR3 is TGTGCCAGCGGATACTATGGAAACACCATATATTTT. This translates into CASGYYGNTIYF.

Turning to this clonotype: Because the CDR3 is missing its conserved closing phenylalanine or tryptophan, this is likely a read error. The chain combines TRBV11-2 with TRBJ2-7; D is uncertain. Trimming stripped 2 bases from V and 4 bases from J, with 6 bases between. The germline V gene has CDR1 SGHAT and CDR2 FQNNGV. The CDR3 length is 12 residues. CDR3 DNA: TGTGCCAGCAGCTTACATGTGTACGAGCAGTACTTA. Translated, it gives CASSLHVYEQYL.

The chain has TRBV12-3 or TRBV12-4 and TRBJ2-1; 10 nucleotides align to TRBD2. CDR3 length: 14 amino acids. Losses at the gene ends were 7 bases for V and 6 bases for J; bases not matched to a gene: 6. CDR3 DNA sequence: TGTGCCAGCACTCCGGGACTAGCGCCCAATGAGCAGTTCTTC. Protein: CASTPGLAPNEQFF.

Worth noting for this clonotype: A much larger clone lies one base from this, so it may be a read error. The chain couples TRBV6-1 to TRBJ2-3; perhaps TRBD1 as D (5 bases). The CDR3 is 14 residues long. Germline lookup yields CDR1 MNHNS and CDR2 SASEGT. Between the trimmed V and J ends, which lost 6 bases and 4 bases, there was a span of 14 bases. The CDR3 sequence: CASRRGVGADTQYF. CDR3 sequence (DNA): TGTGCCAGCAGGAGAGGCGTAGGGGCAGATACGCAGTATTTT.